The rows below give T cell receptor beta chains drawn from one sample of a study of T cell clonotyping in hematopoietic cell transplantation. This table comes from immunoSEQ multiplex PCR, and its TCRdb copy is limited to in-frame clones, with some not included. The table has around 7,000 clones, around 88% seen once. The sample consisted of PBMCs, taken 100 days after allogeneic stem cell transplant. The receptors derive from a male patient aged 18 to 29 who had an allogeneic stem cell transplant from a related donor, so the T cells may come from the graft donor. Some clones in this sample may be carry-over from other donors' samples. Both conserved end residues are part of each CDR3.

len: 16; v_gene: TRBV9; CDR3aa: CASSPRPAATYNEQFF
len: 16; v_gene: TRBV14; CDR3aa: CASSPGSPSSGNTIYF
len: 17; v_gene: TRBV19; CDR3aa: CASTLLTRGVGNQPQHF
len: 17; v_gene: TRBV11-2; CDR3aa: CASSVGTVNSPNYGYTF
len: 17; v_gene: TRBV5-4; CDR3aa: CASSFPSGRAELETQYF
len: 13; v_gene: TRBV6-6; CDR3aa: CASSQTQNYGYTF
len: 16; v_gene: TRBV5-1; CDR3aa: CASSLLLAGVEDTQYF
len: 15; v_gene: TRBV5-1; CDR3aa: CASSLQGQQNYGYTF
len: 13; v_gene: TRBV12-5; CDR3aa: CASGFSSTDTQYF
len: 17; v_gene: TRBV4-3; CDR3aa: CASSTRYAGDRGEKLFF
len: 15; v_gene: TRBV5-1; CDR3aa: CASSLLAVPTDTQYF
len: 15; v_gene: TRBV29-1; CDR3aa: CSVERVLLSNQPQHF
len: 15; v_gene: TRBV19; CDR3aa: CASSIAWGTNEKLFF
len: 15; v_gene: TRBV7-2; CDR3aa: CASSPSGPENTEAFF
len: 13; v_gene: TRBV30; CDR3aa: CAWSRQTGYGYTF
len: 16; v_gene: TRBV7-6; CDR3aa: CASSPPSSRAPFELFF
len: 18; v_gene: TRBV5-5; CDR3aa: CASSLNTGQGINQETQYF
len: 15; v_gene: TRBV9; CDR3aa: CASSEGQGYNQPQHF
len: 14; v_gene: TRBV5-1; CDR3aa: CASSPLTGNTEAFF
len: 15; v_gene: TRBV7-9; CDR3aa: CASSPLAGAGNEQFF
len: 15; v_gene: TRBV10-3; CDR3aa: CAINKGDTITGELFF
len: 16; v_gene: TRBV7-9; CDR3aa: CASSLGLAANTGELFF
len: 15; v_gene: TRBV7-2; CDR3aa: CASSWGSPGNNEQFF
len: 12; v_gene: TRBV30; CDR3aa: CAWALGGETQYF
len: 17; v_gene: TRBV4-1; CDR3aa: CASSRKSPGSPTDTQYF
len: 14; v_gene: TRBV28; CDR3aa: CASSLGQGFQPQHF
len: 14; v_gene: TRBV19; CDR3aa: CASTAIDRGLGYTF
len: 16; v_gene: TRBV2; CDR3aa: CASSEEVVFSGNTIYF
len: 16; v_gene: TRBV30; CDR3aa: CAWTTGGATASGTQYF
len: 14; v_gene: TRBV7-2; CDR3aa: CASSSGLAGELQYF
len: 16; v_gene: TRBV5-4; CDR3aa: CASSPRQGAGTDTQYF
len: 9; v_gene: TRBV21-1; CDR3aa: CASSKATLF
len: 13; v_gene: TRBV29-1; CDR3aa: CSVERGQGQEAFF
len: 17; v_gene: TRBV7-8; CDR3aa: CASSFSSGRSAAGKLFF
len: 16; v_gene: TRBV7-2; CDR3aa: CASSPRQGVENGELFF
len: 15; v_gene: TRBV7-9; CDR3aa: CASSPAGLPTDTQYF
len: 13; v_gene: TRBV30; CDR3aa: CAWSVRPDTEAFF
len: 14; v_gene: TRBV6-5; CDR3aa: CASRRQGGGNTIYF
len: 13; v_gene: TRBV7-2; CDR3aa: CASSLGASEPQHF
len: 16; v_gene: TRBV10-3; CDR3aa: CAISESPGLGNNEQFF
len: 13; v_gene: TRBV6-1; CDR3aa: CASTPGSRETQYF
len: 17; v_gene: TRBV7-2; CDR3aa: CASSLGSNSGRAGELFF
len: 16; v_gene: TRBV7-9; CDR3aa: CASSLAIASYAREQFF
len: 16; v_gene: TRBV10-3; CDR3aa: CAISLGQGTNTGELFF
len: 15; v_gene: TRBV21-1; CDR3aa: CASIKRRGINSPLHF
len: 15; v_gene: TRBV29-1; CDR3aa: CSVPRTGTFRETQYF
len: 13; v_gene: TRBV11-3; CDR3aa: CASSKTGASEQFF
len: 17; v_gene: TRBV5-4; CDR3aa: CASSLDLAGASNNEQFF
len: 14; v_gene: TRBV27; CDR3aa: CASSWPSGTNEQFF
len: 18; v_gene: TRBV7-2; CDR3aa: CASSPRGAPGSGANVLTF
len: 13; v_gene: TRBV7-3; CDR3aa: CASSPSGANVLTF
len: 14; v_gene: TRBV7-2; CDR3aa: CASSKREDYNEQFF
len: 14; v_gene: TRBV5-4; CDR3aa: CASSRDTTNTEAFF
len: 15; v_gene: TRBV7-2; CDR3aa: CASSLYRGYDQPQHF